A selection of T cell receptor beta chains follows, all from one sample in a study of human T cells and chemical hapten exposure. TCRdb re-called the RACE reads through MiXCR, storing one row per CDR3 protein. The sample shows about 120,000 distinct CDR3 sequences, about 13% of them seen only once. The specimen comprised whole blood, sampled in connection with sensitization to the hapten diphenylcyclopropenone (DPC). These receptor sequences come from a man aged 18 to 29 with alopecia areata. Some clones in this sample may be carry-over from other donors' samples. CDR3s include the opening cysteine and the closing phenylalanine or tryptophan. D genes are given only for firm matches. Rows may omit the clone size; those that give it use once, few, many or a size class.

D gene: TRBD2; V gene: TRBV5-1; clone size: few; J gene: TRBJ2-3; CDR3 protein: CASSSGLAGTPYTQYF; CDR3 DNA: TGCGCCAGCAGCTCGGGACTAGCGGGGACCCCCTACACGCAGTATTTT
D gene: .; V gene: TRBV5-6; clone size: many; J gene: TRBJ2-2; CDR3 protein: CASSLGQNTGELFF; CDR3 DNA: TGTGCCAGCAGCTTAGGGCAGAACACCGGGGAGCTGTTTTTT
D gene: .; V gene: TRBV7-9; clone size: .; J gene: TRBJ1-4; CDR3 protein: CASSSRSSEKLFF; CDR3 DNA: TGTGCCAGCAGCTCCCGGTCTTCGGAAAAACTGTTTTTT
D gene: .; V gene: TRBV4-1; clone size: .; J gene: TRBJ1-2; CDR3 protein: CASSQHSRVRDYGYTF; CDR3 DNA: TGCGCCAGCAGCCAGCACTCCAGGGTTAGGGACTATGGCTACACCTTC
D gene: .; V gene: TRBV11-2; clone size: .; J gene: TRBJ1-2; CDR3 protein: CASSPARGYTF; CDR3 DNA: TGTGCCAGCAGCCCGGCTCGGGGCTACACCTTC
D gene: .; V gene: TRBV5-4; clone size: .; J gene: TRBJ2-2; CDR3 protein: CASSQTTTNTGELFF; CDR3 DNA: TGTGCCAGCAGCCAGACAACTACGAACACCGGGGAGCTGTTTTTT
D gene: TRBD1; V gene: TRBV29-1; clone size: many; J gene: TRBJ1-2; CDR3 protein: CSADGTAYGYTF; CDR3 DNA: TGCAGCGCCGATGGGACAGCTTATGGCTACACCTTC
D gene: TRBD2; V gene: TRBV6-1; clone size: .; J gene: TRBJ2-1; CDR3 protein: CASSPLAGGNEQFF; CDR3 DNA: TGTGCCAGCAGCCCACTAGCGGGCGGGAATGAGCAGTTCTTC
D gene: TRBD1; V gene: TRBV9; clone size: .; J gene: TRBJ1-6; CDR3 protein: CASSAGQENSPLHF; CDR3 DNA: TGTGCCAGCAGCGCGGGACAGGAAAATTCACCCCTCCACTTT
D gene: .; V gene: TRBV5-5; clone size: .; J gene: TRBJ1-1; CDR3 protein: CASSFTPTRGPEAFF; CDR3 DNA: TGTGCCAGCAGCTTTACACCCACAAGGGGCCCTGAAGCTTTCTTT
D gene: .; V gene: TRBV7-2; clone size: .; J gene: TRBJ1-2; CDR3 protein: CASRGVLGYTF; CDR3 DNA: TGTGCCAGCAGGGGGGTTCTTGGCTACACCTTC
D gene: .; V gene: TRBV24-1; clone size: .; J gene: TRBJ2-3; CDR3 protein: CATSDAGAGDTQYF; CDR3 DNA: TGTGCCACCAGTGATGCAGGGGCGGGAGATACGCAGTATTTT
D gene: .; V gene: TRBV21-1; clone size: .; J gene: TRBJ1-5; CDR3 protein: CASSKTDHSNQPQHF; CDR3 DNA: TGTGCCAGCAGCAAGACAGACCATAGCAATCAGCCCCAGCATTTT
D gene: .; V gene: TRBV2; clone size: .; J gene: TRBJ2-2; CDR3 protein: CASSASGELFF; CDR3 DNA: TGTGCCAGCAGTGCCTCTGGGGAGCTGTTTTTT
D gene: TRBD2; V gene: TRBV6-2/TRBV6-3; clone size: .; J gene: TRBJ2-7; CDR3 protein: CASSYSRGSSYEQYF; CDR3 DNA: TGTGCCAGCAGTTACTCGCGGGGGTCCTCCTACGAGCAGTACTTC
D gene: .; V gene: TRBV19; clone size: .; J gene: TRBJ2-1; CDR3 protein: CASSIRGNEQFF; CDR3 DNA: TGTGCCAGTAGTATAAGGGGGAATGAGCAGTTCTTC
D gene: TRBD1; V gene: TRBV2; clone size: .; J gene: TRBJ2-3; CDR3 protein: CASSPRPDREDTQYF; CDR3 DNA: TGTGCCAGCAGTCCCCGACCCGACAGGGAGGATACGCAGTATTTT